This T cell receptor beta chain was documented in a study of cytotoxic CD8 clonotypes in ibrutinib-treated CLL. Germline V gives CDR1 LGHNA, CDR2 YNFKEQ. CDR3 size: 17 residues. Losses at the gene ends were 0 bases for V and 5 bases for J; bases not matched to a gene: 10. The repertoire was sequenced with immunoSEQ multiplex PCR; TCRdb's copy has only in-frame clones and lacks some. Of about 130,000 clones listed, approximately 81% were seen once; the top ten hold about 13%. Sequences were derived from PBMCs, sampled after 12 months of ibrutinib treatment. The receptor's source is a human donor with chronic lymphocytic leukemia. V gene TRBV4-2 combines with J gene TRBJ1-1; 9 nucleotides match TRBD1. The CDR3 nucleotides are TGTGCCAGCAGCCAAGAGGCCCACAGGGGGCGAAGGACTGAAGCTTTCTTT. This gives the protein CASSQEAHRGRRTEAFF.